This section outlines one T cell receptor beta chain sequence together with its context. The antigen this receptor binds is unknown. No much larger clone exists at a distance of one base, and base qualities are not known. TCRbeta CDR3 regions were amplified from genomic DNA by means of the immunoSEQ Assay, a bias-controlled multiplex PCR. As for the authors' bioinformatics: The number of nucleated cells in each sample was estimated from the amplification of reference gene primers within the assay. Sequence reads were collapsed and filtered to measure the absolute abundance of every unique TCRbeta CDR3 rearrangement. For each sample, productive Simpson clonality was calculated as the square root of Simpson's diversity index across productive rearrangements. What TCRdb holds here is the immuneACCESS table cut down to in-frame rearrangements. Part of the clones is not present; checked against another copy, under half of the missing clones reflect an unresolved V gene, and the others are unexplained. Clone size and V and J calls were adopted from that table, with D and trimming inferred from the DNA. This sample is represented by fewer than 200,000 clones; roughly 80% of them were singletons. The top ten clonotypes cover approximately 8.7% of the sample.

Ends trimmed: V by 2 bases, J by 6 bases; bases unmatched to a gene: 9. There are 16 amino acids in the CDR3, from cysteine to phenylalanine inclusive. CDR3 DNA is the only sequence kept; it has 48 bases, read in frame from the first base. The germline V gene yields MDHEN for CDR1 and SYDVKM for CDR2. This sample stems from a study of blood T cell repertoires in COVID-19 (dated by TCRdb to about 2020). Background on the whole study: The collaborator samples originated in the United States, Italy and Spain and spanned the acute and convalescent phases of COVID-19. The repertoires were released in a freely available public database meant as a resource for research on the immune response to SARS-CoV-2. Samples were obtained from the ongoing ImmuneRACE study (first 160 participants) and from about 1,300 subjects provided by 6 global collaborators. HLA class I and class II types, where available, came from metadata supplied by the sample provider rather than from assay-based typing. The material from the prospective study consisted of cDNA or gDNA derived from T cells, B-cell-depleted T cells, or PBMCs. Nearly every sample came with metadata listing a de-identified subject ID, COVID-19 status, age in years and sex. The dataset comprised deeply sampled blood TCRbeta repertoires from subjects exposed to, actively infected with, or recovered from COVID-19. General findings and caveats noted by the study authors: How much clinical and demographic metadata was included differed by source and by participant, and the metadata was provided uncurated.

Collaborating institutions collected whole blood in K2EDTA tubes following their own protocols. For TCRbeta analysis, collaborator samples were shipped as frozen whole blood, as isolated PBMCs, or as DNA extracted from either sample type. The sample taken for sequencing was peripheral blood. This TCR was recovered from a woman between 70 and 85 years old with acute or convalescent COVID-19. The rearranged chain carries TRBV28 and TRBJ1-5; 8 bases in the junction line up with TRBD1. The nucleotide sequence reads as follows: TGTGCCAGCAGTTTAACTAGGGCAGGGGGCCCTCAGCCCCAGCATTTT. Translated, it gives CASSLTRAGGPQPQHF.